This TCR beta chain is from a study of blood T cell repertoires in COVID-19. Data came from immunoSEQ multiplex PCR; TCRdb stores just in-frame clones and leaves some out. The table records about 47,000 clones, about 88% of them present only once. CDR1 and CDR2 from the germline V gene are MDHEN and SYDVKM. The trim removed 4 bases at V and 5 bases at J, leaving 8 bases unmatched. This CDR3 has 15 residues. The chain recombines TRBV28 with TRBJ1-5; TRBD1 matches at 7 bases. This sequence originates from a man in his fifties with acute or convalescent COVID-19. Sequencing was performed on peripheral blood. CDR3 amino acids: CASSWGDRVDQPQHF. The CDR3 nucleotides are TGTGCCAGCAGTTGGGGAGACAGGGTCGATCAGCCCCAGCATTTT.